This passage covers 19 T cell receptor beta chains from one sample sequenced in a study of lymphopenia after photon versus proton radiotherapy (dated by TCRdb to about 2019). Receptor libraries were prepared by the immunoSEQ multiplex PCR assay. As stored in TCRdb, this immuneACCESS dataset retains in-frame rearrangements with V and J assigned. A fraction of the clones does not appear; measured against another copy, unresolved V genes explain less than half of the discrepancy, and the remainder lacks a known reason. This sample comprises around 20,000 clones, 84% of them detected only once. Over 2.5% of the sample goes to the ten largest clones. Sample: peripheral blood, taken from a patient treated with photon-based radiotherapy. The receptors here all came from a woman aged 45-60 years with pancreatic cancer.

The rearrangement joins TRBV19 to TRBJ2-7, with D possibly being TRBD2 (6 bases). The germline CDR1 and CDR2 sequences are LNHDA and SQIVND (reference sequence). The CDR3 sequence is 13 residues long. V lost 6 bases to trimming and J lost 2 bases, with 11 bases between them. The CDR3 DNA is TGTGCCAGTAGCCCTAGCGAACCCTACGAGCAGTACTTC. Protein sequence: CASSPSEPYEQYF.

The V and J genes are TRBV28 and TRBJ2-1; unclear D gene. This CDR3 is built from 13 residues. V was trimmed by 5 bases and J by 8 bases, leaving 13 bases between them. Germline CDR1 is MDHEN and CDR2 is SYDVKM. The CDR3 coding sequence is TGTGCCAGCAGTCCTCCGCCCCCAGATGAGCAGTTCTTC. Protein product: CASSPPPPDEQFF. Looking up the rest from reference TRBV28 and TRBJ2-1 gives the full variable domain: DVKVTQSSRYLVKRTGEKVFLECVQDMDHENMFWYRQDPGLGLRLIYFSYDVKMKEKGDIPEGYSVSREKKERFSLILESASTNQTSMYLCASSPPPPDEQFFGPGTRLTVL.

This CDR3 is CASSPGLGNEKLFF. The CDR3 nucleotides read TGTGCCAGCAGCCCGGGACTGGGGAATGAAAAACTGTTTTTT. The chain has TRBV7-7 and TRBJ1-4, with D possibly matching TRBD1 (5 bases). Deletions cut 5 bases from V and 5 bases from J, with 12 bases between. The CDR3 sequence is 14 residues long. CDR1 and CDR2 (germline): SSHAT, FNYEAQ (reference sequence).

This chain uses TRBV18 with TRBJ2-3, with unresolved D. Germline CDR1 and CDR2: KGHSH and LQKENI. This CDR3 has 12 amino acids. Trimming pared 3 bases from V and 2 bases from J, leaving 3 bases between. In DNA form, the CDR3 reads TGTGCCAGCTCACCCTCCACAGATACGCAGTATTTT. The encoded protein is CASSPSTDTQYF.

The J gene is TRBJ1-4, the V gene TRBV4-1, with D hard to call. CDR1 and CDR2 (germline): MGHRA, YSYEKL. V lost 0 bases and J 5 bases, leaving 10 bases between the germline ends. The CDR3 has 15 amino acids. The CDR3, as DNA: TGCGCCAGCAGCCAAGAAAGGGTTCTGAATGAAAAACTGTTTTTT. Translated, it gives CASSQERVLNEKLFF.

This chain links TRBV7-9 with TRBJ2-7; 8 bases are a match to TRBD1. Germline CDR1 reads SEHNR; CDR2 reads FQNEAQ (reference sequence). This CDR3 region has 16 residues. Trimming at V came to 7 bases and at J to 3 bases, leaving 14 bases not matched to a gene. Here the CDR3 DNA reads TGTGCCAGCACCCAAATCCCCGGAGACAGGGGCTACGAGCAGTACTTC. This sequence encodes CASTQIPGDRGYEQYF.

The chain uses TRBV6-6 and TRBJ1-4, with 8 bases aligning to TRBD1. The V and J ends lost 4 bases and 3 bases, in that order; junction bases with no gene match: 4. This CDR3 has 15 residues. Germline V gene data show CDR1 as MNHNY and CDR2 as SVGAGI (reference sequence). The CDR3 loop is CASSFGQGANEKLFF. Here the CDR3 DNA reads TGTGCCAGCAGTTTCGGACAGGGAGCTAATGAAAAACTGTTTTTT.

This chain links TRBV7-3 with TRBJ1-1; 9 positions match TRBD1. The length of the CDR3 is 14 residues. CDR1 is SGHTA, CDR2 FQGTGA, per germline. J gave up 3 bases and V 5 bases, and 4 bases lay outside the gene matches. The CDR3, as DNA: TGTGCCAGCAGCACAGGACAGGGGCACACTGAAGCTTTCTTT. Its protein is CASSTGQGHTEAFF.

The chain carries TRBV5-1 and TRBJ2-7; 7 bases map to TRBD2. The CDR3 has 14 amino acids. Germline V CDR1 and CDR2: SGHRS, YFSETQ. The ends lost 0 bases at V and 6 bases at J; junction bases unmatched: 6. CDR3 DNA: TGCGCCAGCAGCTTGGGGAGCGGGATGGGCGAGCAGTACTTC. It yields the protein CASSLGSGMGEQYF.

This clone appeared a single time. This chain joins TRBV10-3 and TRBJ2-1, with D uncertain. The CDR3 spans 13 residues. Germline CDR1 reads ENHRY; CDR2 reads SYGVKD. With 4 bases removed from V and 9 bases from J, the gap between germline ends came to 13 bases. CDR3 DNA: TGTGCCATCAGTGGAGTCCATTCCAGTGAGCAGTTCTTC. It specifies CAISGVHSSEQFF.

J is TRBJ2-3 and V is TRBV11-2; D unclear. V lost 7 bases and J lost 2, with 16 bases in between. The CDR3 loop spans 15 amino acids. CDR1 and CDR2 from the germline V gene are SGHAT and FQNNGV. The CDR3 sequence: CASTPLGRNTDTQYF. In DNA, the CDR3 is TGTGCCAGCACCCCTCTGGGTCGGAACACAGATACGCAGTATTTT.

This clone was seen a handful of times. This chain links TRBV5-1 with TRBJ1-3; D is unclear. The V gene lost 0 bases and the J gene lost 4 bases, with 8 bases spanning the gap. The CDR3 covers 14 residues. Germline V CDR1 and CDR2: SGHRS, YFSETQ. In nucleotides, the CDR3 is TGCGCCAGCAGCTTGGGGCCGGGGGGAAACACCATATATTTT. Protein sequence: CASSLGPGGNTIYF.

The V call is TRBV9, the J call TRBJ2-4; D gene unclear. Germline assignment: CDR1 SGDLS and CDR2 YYNGEE. Trimming removed 0 bases from V and 3 bases from J, with 19 bases in between. This CDR3 region has 18 residues. The CDR3: CASSVAGFINLGKNIQYF. The CDR3 region has the DNA TGTGCCAGCAGCGTAGCGGGTTTTATCAATCTAGGCAAAAACATTCAGTACTTC.

The chain combines TRBV9 with TRBJ2-7; tentatively, D is TRBD1 or TRBD2 (5 bases each). V lost 0 bases, J lost 3 bases, and 10 bases lay in between. This CDR3 has 14 residues. Germline V CDR1 and CDR2: SGDLS, YYNGEE. CDR3 protein: CASSVGDGYYEQYF. DNA for the CDR3: TGTGCCAGCAGCGTAGGGGACGGGTACTACGAGCAGTACTTC.

This clone was found a few times. V usage is TRBV6-1 and J usage is TRBJ1-5; 7 nucleotides match TRBD1. From germline, CDR1 is MNHNS and CDR2 SASEGT. Trimming took 7 bases from V and 3 from J; bases not matched to a gene: 9. The CDR3 has 15 amino acids. CDR3: CASTPGTAINQPQHF. The CDR3 region has the DNA TGTGCCAGCACCCCCGGGACAGCCATCAATCAGCCCCAGCATTTT.

This clone has a single count. The sample has other DNA sequences that encode this CDR3 too. This sequence joins TRBV4-3 and TRBJ2-3, with D possibly being TRBD2 (6 bases). The germline gives CDR1 LGHNA, CDR2 YSLEER. V lost 0 bases to trimming and J lost 2 bases, with 9 bases between them. The CDR3 has 15 residues. The CDR3 reads CASSQEEGNTDTQYF. The CDR3 bases are TGCGCCAGCAGCCAAGAGGAGGGTAACACAGATACGCAGTATTTT.

V usage is TRBV13 and J usage is TRBJ1-5; D might be TRBD1 (6 bases). Germline lookup yields CDR1 PRHDT and CDR2 FYEKMQ (reference sequence). Trimming took 1 base from V and 1 from J, leaving 14 bases between them. The CDR3 loop spans 17 amino acids. CDR3 protein: CASSLVGRDMSNQPQHF. Written as DNA, the CDR3 is TGTGCCAGCAGCTTAGTGGGCCGGGACATGAGCAATCAGCCCCAGCATTTT. Based on the CDR3 plus reference TRBV13 and TRBJ1-5, the full variable domain is AAGVIQSPRHLIKEKRETATLKCYPIPRHDTVYWYQQGPGQDPQFLISFYEKMQSDKGSIPDRFSAQQFSDYHSELNMSSLELGDSALYFCASSLVGRDMSNQPQHFGDGTRLSIL.

The chain joins TRBV14 to TRBJ2-3; D might be TRBD1 (6 bases). From germline, CDR1 is SGHDN and CDR2 FVKESK. V lost 2 bases to trimming and J lost 5 bases, with 14 bases between them. This CDR3 region has 15 residues. Here the CDR3 reads CASSQLGAQKDTQYF. CDR3 DNA: TGTGCCAGCAGCCAATTGGGGGCGCAGAAAGATACGCAGTATTTT. The full variable domain, rest sourced from reference TRBV14 and TRBJ2-3, is EAGVTQFPSHSVIEKGQTVTLRCDPISGHDNLYWYRRVMGKEIKFLLHFVKESKQDESGMPNNRFLAERTGGTYSTLKVQPAELEDSGVYFCASSQLGAQKDTQYFGPGTRLTVL.

The J gene is TRBJ2-7, the V gene TRBV27; D perhaps matches TRBD2 (6 bases). From germline, CDR1 is MNHEY and CDR2 SMNVEV (reference sequence). The CDR3 has 14 residues. The V gene lost 5 bases and the J gene lost 1 base, with 12 bases spanning the gap. The chain's CDR3 is CASSRGLDSYEQYF. For the CDR3, the DNA is TGTGCCAGCAGTAGGGGACTTGATTCCTACGAGCAGTACTTC.